The text below deals with one T cell receptor (beta chain). Its antigen remains unidentified. This entry is derived from a study of read filtering for tumor transcriptome and immune sequencing. Study summary: By R-ISS, stages I, II and III held around 8, 16 and 7 patients. Whole-transcriptome libraries were prepared after DNase treatment. Overall study results and limits: Approximately 80% of IR-seq clonotypes had one read, totaling about 3.5% of reads; RNA-seq: around 70% and 40%. The CD138-negative fraction was mixed bone marrow immune cells, not pure T cells.

Molecular barcoded adaptors covering alpha/delta and beta/gamma chains were used on roughly 370 ng RNA. TCRdb independently ran MiXCR on the reads; one entry per CDR3 protein. Here the sample spans some 22,000 distinct CDR3 sequences, approximately 15% being singletons. Trimming took off 7 bases at V and 6 bases at J, with 13 bases between the two ends. The CDR3 is 12 residues long. Looked up from germline, CDR1 is SNHLY and CDR2 is FYNNEI. The rearrangement links TRBV2 to TRBJ2-7; D may correspond to TRBD1 or TRBD2 (6 bases each). The sample consisted of a population of CD138-negative cells sorted from bone marrow. This TCR derives from a donor aged 40 or over with multiple myeloma. DNA of the CDR3: TGTGCCAGCAAGTCGGGGGCGCCCGAGCAGTACTTC. Encoded protein: CASKSGAPEQYF. Together with reference TRBV2 and TRBJ2-7, the CDR3 gives the full variable domain: EPEVTQTPSHQVTQMGQEVILRCVPISNHLYFYWYRQILGQKVEFLVSFYNNEISEKSEIFDDQFSVERPDGSNFTLKIRSTKLEDSAMYFCASKSGAPEQYFGPGTRLTVT.